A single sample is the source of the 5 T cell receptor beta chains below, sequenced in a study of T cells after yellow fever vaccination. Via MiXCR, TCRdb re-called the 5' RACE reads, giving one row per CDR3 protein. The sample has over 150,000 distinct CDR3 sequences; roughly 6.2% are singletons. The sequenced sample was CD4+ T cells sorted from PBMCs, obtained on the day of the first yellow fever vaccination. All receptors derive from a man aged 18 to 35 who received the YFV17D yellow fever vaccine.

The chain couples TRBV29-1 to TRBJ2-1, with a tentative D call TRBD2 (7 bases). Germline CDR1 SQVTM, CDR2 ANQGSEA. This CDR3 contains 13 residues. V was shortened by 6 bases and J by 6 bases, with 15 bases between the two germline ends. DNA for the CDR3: TGCAGCGTCGGGGCAGGGGAGGGCAATGAGCAGTTCTTC. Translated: CSVGAGEGNEQFF.

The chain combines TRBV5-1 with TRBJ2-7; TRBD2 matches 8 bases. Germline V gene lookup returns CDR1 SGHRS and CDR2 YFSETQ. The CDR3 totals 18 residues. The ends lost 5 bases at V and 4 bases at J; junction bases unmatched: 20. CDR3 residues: CASSPSAGGSYDFYEQYF. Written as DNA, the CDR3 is TGCGCCAGCAGTCCGTCTGCGGGGGGATCTTACGACTTTTACGAGCAGTACTTC.

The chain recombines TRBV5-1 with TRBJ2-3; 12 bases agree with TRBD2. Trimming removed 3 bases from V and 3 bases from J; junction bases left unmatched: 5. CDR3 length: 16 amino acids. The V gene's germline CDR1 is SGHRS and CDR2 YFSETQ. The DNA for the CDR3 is TGCGCCAGCAGCTCGACTAGCGGGGGCCCTACAGATACGCAGTATTTT. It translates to CASSSTSGGPTDTQYF.

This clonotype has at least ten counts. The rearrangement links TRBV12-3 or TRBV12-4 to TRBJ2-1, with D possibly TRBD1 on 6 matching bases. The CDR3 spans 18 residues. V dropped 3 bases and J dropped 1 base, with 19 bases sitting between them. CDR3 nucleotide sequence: TGTGCCAGCAGTTTCGGAGTAGGGGGAAAGGGGTCCTACAATGAGCAGTTCTTC. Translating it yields CASSFGVGGKGSYNEQFF.

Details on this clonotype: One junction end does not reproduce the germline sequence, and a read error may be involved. CDR3 DNA: TGTTCCAGCAGCTTAGGGGACAGGGCCCACAATGAGCAGTTCTTC. Translation gives CSSSLGDRAHNEQFF. The chain uses TRBV7-9 and TRBJ2-1; 9 bases align to TRBD1. CDR3 length: 15 amino acids. In germline, CDR1 is SEHNR, CDR2 FQNEAQ (reference sequence).